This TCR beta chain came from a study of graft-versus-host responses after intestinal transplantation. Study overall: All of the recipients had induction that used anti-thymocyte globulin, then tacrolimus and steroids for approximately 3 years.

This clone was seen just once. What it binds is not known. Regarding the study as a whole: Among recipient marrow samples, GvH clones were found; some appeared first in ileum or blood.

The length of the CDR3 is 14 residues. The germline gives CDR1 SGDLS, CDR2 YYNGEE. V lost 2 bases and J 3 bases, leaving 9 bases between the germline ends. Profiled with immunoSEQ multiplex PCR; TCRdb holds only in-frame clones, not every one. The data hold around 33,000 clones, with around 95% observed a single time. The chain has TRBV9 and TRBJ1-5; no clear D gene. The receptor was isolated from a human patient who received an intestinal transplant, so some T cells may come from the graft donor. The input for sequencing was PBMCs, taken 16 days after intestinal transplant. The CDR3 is CASSVQDSNQPQHF. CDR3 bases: TGTGCCAGCAGCGTTCAGGATTCCAATCAGCCCCAGCATTTT.